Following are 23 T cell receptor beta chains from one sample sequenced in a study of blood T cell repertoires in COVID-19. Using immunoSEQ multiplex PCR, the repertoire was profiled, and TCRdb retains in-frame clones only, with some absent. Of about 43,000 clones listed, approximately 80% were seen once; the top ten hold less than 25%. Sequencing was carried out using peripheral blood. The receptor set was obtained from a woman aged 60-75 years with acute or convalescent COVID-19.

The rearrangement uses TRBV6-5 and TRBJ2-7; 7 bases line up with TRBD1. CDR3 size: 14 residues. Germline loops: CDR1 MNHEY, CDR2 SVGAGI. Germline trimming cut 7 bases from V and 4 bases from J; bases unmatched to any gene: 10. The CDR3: CASIRGQETYEQYF. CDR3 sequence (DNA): TGTGCCAGCATTAGAGGACAGGAAACGTACGAGCAGTACTTC.

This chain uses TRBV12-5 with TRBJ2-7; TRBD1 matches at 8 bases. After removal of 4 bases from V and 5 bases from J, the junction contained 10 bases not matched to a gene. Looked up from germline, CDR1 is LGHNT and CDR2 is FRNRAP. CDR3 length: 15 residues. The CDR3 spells CASGSSPGQADEQYF. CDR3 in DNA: TGTGCTAGTGGTTCTTCGCCGGGACAGGCCGACGAGCAGTACTTC.

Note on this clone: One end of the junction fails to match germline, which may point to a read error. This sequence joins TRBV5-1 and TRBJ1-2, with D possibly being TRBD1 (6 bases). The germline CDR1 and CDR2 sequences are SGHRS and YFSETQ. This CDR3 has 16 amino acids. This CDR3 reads CASSVSGTLQTQNGDF. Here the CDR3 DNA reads TGCGCCAGCAGCGTATCCGGGACACTACAGACCCAGAATGGGGACTTC.

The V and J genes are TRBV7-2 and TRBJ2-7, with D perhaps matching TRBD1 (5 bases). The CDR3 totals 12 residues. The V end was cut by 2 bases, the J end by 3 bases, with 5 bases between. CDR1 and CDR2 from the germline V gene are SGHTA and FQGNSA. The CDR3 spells CASSLQGYEQYF. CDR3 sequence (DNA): TGTGCCAGCAGCTTACAGGGCTACGAGCAGTACTTC.

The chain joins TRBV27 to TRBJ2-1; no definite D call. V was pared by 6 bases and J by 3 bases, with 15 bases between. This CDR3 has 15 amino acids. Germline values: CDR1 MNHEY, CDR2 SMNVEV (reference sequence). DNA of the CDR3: TGTGCCAGCAGCCAACAGATGTCCGGCTACAATGAGCAGTTCTTC. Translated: CASSQQMSGYNEQFF.

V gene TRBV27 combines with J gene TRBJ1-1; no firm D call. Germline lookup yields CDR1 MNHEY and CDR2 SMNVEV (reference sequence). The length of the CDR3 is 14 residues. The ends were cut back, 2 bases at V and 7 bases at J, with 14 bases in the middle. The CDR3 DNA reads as TGTGCCAGCAGTTTAAAAAGAGAGACTTATGAAGCTTTCTTT. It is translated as CASSLKRETYEAFF.

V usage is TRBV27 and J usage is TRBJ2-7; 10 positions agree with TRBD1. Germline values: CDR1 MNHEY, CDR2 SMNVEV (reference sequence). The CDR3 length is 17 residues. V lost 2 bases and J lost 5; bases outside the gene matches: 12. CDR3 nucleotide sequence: TGTGCCAGCAGTTTAACCCCGTTCGGGACAGGGGTGAACGAGCAGTACTTC. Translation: CASSLTPFGTGVNEQYF.

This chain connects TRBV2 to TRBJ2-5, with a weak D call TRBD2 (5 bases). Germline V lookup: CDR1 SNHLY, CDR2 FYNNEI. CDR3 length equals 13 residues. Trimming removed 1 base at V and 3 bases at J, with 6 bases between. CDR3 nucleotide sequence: TGTGCCAGCAGTGAAGGGCGGGAAGAGACCCAGTACTTC. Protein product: CASSEGREETQYF.

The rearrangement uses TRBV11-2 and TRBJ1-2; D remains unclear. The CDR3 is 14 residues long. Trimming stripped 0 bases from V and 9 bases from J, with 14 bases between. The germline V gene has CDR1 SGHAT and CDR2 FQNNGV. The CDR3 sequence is CASSLEARTRSYTF. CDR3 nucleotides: TGTGCCAGCAGCTTAGAAGCACGTACCCGAAGCTACACCTTC.

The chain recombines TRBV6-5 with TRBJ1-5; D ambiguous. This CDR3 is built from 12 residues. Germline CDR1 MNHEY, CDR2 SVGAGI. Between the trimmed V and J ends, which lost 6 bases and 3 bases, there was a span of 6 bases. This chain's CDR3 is CASRKPNQPQHF. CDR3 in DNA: TGTGCCAGCAGGAAGCCCAATCAGCCCCAGCATTTT.

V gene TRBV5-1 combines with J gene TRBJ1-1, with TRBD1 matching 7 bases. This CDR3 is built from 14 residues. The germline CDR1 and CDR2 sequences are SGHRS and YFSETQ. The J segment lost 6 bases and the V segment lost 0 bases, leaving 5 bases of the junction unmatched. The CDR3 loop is CASSLDRGGAEAFF. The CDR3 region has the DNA TGCGCCAGCAGCTTGGACAGGGGTGGGGCTGAAGCTTTCTTT.

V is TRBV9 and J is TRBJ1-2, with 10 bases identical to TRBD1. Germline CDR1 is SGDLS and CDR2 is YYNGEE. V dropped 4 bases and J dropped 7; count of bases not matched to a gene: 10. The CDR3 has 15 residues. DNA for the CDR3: TGTGCCAGCAGCCCTAATACCGGGACAGGGGTTGGCTACACCTTC. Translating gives CASSPNTGTGVGYTF. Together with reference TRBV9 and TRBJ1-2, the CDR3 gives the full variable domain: DSGVTQTPKHLITATGQRVTLRCSPRSGDLSVYWYQQSLDQGLQFLIQYYNGEERAKGNILERFSAQQFPDLHSELNLSSLELGDSALYFCASSPNTGTGVGYTFGSGTRLTVV.

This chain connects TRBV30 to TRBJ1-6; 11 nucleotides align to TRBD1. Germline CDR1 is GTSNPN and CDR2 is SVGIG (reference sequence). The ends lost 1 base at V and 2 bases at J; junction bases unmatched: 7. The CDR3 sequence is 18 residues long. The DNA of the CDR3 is TGTGCCTGGAGTGCCGGGACAGGGGGACCGACCTATAATTCACCCCTCCACTTT. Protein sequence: CAWSAGTGGPTYNSPLHF.

The CDR3 reads CASSQDRGSSLSTLIYGYTF. CDR3 DNA sequence: TGCGCCAGCAGCCAAGATAGGGGAAGCAGCCTGAGCACCCTCATCTATGGCTACACCTTC. This rearrangement joins TRBV4-3 to TRBJ1-2, with D possibly matching TRBD1 (5 bases). Germline V CDR1 and CDR2: LGHNA, YSLEER. CDR3 size: 20 residues. V dropped 0 bases and J dropped 4 bases, with 27 bases sitting between them.

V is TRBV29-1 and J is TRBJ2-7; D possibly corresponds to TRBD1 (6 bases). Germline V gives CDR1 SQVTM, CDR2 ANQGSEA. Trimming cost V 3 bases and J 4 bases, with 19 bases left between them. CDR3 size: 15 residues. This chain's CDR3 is CSVEGERGGVYEQYF. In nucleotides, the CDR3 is TGCAGCGTTGAGGGGGAAAGAGGGGGAGTTTACGAGCAGTACTTC.

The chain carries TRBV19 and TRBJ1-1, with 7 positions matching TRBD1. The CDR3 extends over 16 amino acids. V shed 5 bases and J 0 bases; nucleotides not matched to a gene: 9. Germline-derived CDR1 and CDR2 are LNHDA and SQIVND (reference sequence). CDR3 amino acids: CASSPETGPMNTEAFF. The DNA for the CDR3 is TGTGCCAGTAGTCCCGAGACAGGGCCCATGAACACTGAAGCTTTCTTT.

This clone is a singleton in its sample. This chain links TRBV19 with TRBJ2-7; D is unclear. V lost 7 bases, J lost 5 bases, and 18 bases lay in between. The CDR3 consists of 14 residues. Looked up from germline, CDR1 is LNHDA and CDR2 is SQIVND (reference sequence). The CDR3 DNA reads TGTGCCAGTACTCATGGAGCGACTCCCAACGAGCAGTACTTC. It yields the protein CASTHGATPNEQYF.

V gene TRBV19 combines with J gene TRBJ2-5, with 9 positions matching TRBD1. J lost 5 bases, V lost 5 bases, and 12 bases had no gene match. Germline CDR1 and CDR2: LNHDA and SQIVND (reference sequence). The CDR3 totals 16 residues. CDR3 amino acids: CASSRTGGGGSETQYF. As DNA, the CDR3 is TGTGCCAGTAGTCGAACAGGGGGCGGCGGGTCGGAGACCCAGTACTTC.

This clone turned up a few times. The CDR3 spells CASSQGNRDTQYF. DNA of the CDR3: TGTGCCAGCAGCCAAGGAAACCGGGATACGCAGTATTTT. The rearrangement links TRBV14 to TRBJ2-3, with D hard to call. The CDR3 covers 13 residues. Germline loops: CDR1 SGHDN, CDR2 FVKESK. Trimming shortened V by 1 base and J by 6 bases, and 8 bases separated the two germline ends.

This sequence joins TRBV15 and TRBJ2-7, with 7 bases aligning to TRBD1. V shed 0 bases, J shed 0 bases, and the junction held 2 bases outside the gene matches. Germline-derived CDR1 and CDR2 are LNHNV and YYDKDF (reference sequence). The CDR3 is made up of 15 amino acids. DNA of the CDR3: TGTGCCACCAGCAGAGATTGGGACAGCTCCTACGAGCAGTACTTC. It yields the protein CATSRDWDSSYEQYF.

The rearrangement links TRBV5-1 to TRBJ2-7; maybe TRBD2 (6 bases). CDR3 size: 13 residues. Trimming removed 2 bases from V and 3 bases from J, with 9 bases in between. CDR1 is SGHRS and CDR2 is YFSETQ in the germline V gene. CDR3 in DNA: TGCGCCAGCAGCTTTGGAGGGTTCTACGAGCAGTACTTC. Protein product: CASSFGGFYEQYF.

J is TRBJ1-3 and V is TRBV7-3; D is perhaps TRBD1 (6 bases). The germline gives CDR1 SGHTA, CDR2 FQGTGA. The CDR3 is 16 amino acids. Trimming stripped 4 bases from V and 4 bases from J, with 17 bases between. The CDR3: CASSSPTGLGGNTIYF. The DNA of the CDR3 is TGTGCCAGCAGCTCGCCGACAGGTTTAGGGGGAAACACCATATATTTT.

Here the CDR3 DNA reads TGTGCCAGCAGTCTAGGACAGGGAAGTGGCTACACCTTC. This codes for CASSLGQGSGYTF. The V gene is TRBV12-3 or TRBV12-4, the J gene TRBJ1-2, with 8 nucleotides matching TRBD1. CDR3 length equals 13 residues. V shed 5 bases, J shed 7 bases, and the junction held 6 bases outside the gene matches.